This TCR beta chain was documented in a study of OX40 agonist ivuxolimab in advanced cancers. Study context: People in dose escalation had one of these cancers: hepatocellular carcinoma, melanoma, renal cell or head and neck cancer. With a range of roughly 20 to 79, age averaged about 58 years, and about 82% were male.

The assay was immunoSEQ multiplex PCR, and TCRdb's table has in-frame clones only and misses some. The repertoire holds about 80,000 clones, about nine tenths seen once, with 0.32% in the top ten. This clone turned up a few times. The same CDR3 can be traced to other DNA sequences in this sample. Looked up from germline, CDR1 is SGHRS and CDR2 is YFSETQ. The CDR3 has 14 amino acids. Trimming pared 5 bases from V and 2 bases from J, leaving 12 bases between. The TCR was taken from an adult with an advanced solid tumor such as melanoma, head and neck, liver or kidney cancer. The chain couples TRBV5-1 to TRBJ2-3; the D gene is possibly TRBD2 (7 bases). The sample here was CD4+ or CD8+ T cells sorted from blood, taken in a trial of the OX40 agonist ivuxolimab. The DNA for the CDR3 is TGCGCCAGCAGGAAGGGGGGGTCCACAGATACGCAGTATTTT. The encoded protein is CASRKGGSTDTQYF. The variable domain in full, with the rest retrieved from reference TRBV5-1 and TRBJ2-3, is KAGVTQTPRYLIKTRGQQVTLSCSPISGHRSVSWYQQTPGQGLQFLFEYFSETQRNKGNFPGRFSGRQFSNSRSEMNVSTLELGDSALYLCASRKGGSTDTQYFGPGTRLTVL.